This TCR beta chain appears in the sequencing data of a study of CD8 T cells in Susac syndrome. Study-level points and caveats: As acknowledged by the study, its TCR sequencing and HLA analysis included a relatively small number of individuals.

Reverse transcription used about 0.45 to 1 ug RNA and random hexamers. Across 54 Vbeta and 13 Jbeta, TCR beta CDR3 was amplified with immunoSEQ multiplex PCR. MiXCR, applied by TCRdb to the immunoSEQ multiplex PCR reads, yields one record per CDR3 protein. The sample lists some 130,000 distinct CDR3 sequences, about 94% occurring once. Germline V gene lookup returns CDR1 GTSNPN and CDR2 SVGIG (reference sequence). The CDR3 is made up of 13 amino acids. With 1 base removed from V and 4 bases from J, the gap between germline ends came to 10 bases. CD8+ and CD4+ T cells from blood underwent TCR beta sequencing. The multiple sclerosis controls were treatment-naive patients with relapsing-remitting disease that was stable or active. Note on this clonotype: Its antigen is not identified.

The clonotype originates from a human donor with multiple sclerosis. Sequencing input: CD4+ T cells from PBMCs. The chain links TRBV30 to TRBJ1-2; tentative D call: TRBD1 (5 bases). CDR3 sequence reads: CAWSGGTVYGYTF. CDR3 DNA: TGTGCCTGGAGTGGGGGGACGGTCTATGGCTACACCTTC.